This T cell receptor (beta chain) was obtained from a study of T-cell memory formation after mild COVID-19 (dated by TCRdb to the early 2020s). Context from the whole study: TCR sequence clusters from the two donors were largely donor specific. The cohort comprised two young, previously healthy adult volunteers, one female and one male. T-cell clones expanding and contracting after mild COVID-19 in a couple of donors were tracked by longitudinal TCRalpha and TCRbeta repertoire sequencing.

Based on the germline V gene (reference sequence), the CDR1 and CDR2 sequences are DFQATT and SNEGSKA. Including cysteine and phenylalanine, the CDR3 has 16 amino acids. Only the CDR3 DNA stays, 48 bases, in frame from base 1. Here V drops 6 bases and J drops 4 bases, and the junction holds 12 bases not matched to any gene. Ficoll-Paque density gradient centrifugation was used to isolate PBMCs. This clonotype was observed many times. No cognate antigen has been identified for it. Base qualities are not recorded, but no much larger clone differs from it by a single base. The instrument was an Illumina NovaSeq 6000. Using 5'RACE with constant-segment primers, TCRalpha and TCRbeta cDNA libraries were constructed, with sample barcodes and unique molecular identifiers added in the process. Trizol reagent was used to extract RNA from every sample. Libraries were amplified in two PCR steps, with a second sample barcode and Illumina TruSeq adapters added in the second step. Libraries were sequenced on an Illumina NovaSeq with 2 x 150 bp paired-end reads. Concerning the study's data processing: With migec v1.2.7, reads were demultiplexed and then collapsed into UMI-guided consensus sequences. Using mixcr v2.1.11, UMI consensuses were aligned to TRA and TRB V and J templates and then assembled into clonotypes. A clonotype was counted as expanded or contracted only when both edgeR and NoisET called the clonotype significant, with the noise models trained on biological replicates. For edgeR calls, a false discovery rate-adjusted p below 0.01 and a log2 fold-change threshold of 1 were applied. As an exploratory analysis of dynamics, max-normalized trajectories of the 1000 most abundant clonotypes were examined with PCA combined with hierarchical clustering. Separately sequenced CD4+ and CD8+ repertoires were used to assign the CD4 or CD8 phenotype of responding clones. In TCRdb, the public reads were trimmed at Q25 with fastp and aligned with MiXCR, with productive beta chains retained. A single entry per CDR3 protein holds the most common genes and DNA from its merged rows. For this entry, the V and J calls and clone size follow TCRdb and not the study's own pipeline. The sample includes approximately 500,000 distinct CDR3 sequences, with 20% to 30% observed a single time. Jointly, the top ten make up about 12% of the sample.

What the study reported, not specific to this receptor: Only two mild cases were covered in the study, and larger cohorts including severe cases with pre-infection samples were considered necessary. Contracting CD4+ clones appeared mostly in the CM and EM memory subsets, whereas CD8+ clones were enriched in EMRA. The second-wave clones that peaked on day 37 were not confirmed to be SARS-CoV-2 specific. From day 15 to 85, contracting clones showed balanced CD4/CD8 phenotypes, whereas a second wave of clones that expanded from day 15 to 37 leaned towards CD4+. Some responding clones were detected in pre-infection memory, suggesting pre-existing cross-reactive memory T cells joined the SARS-CoV-2 response.

Sequenced sample: PBMCs or a T cell subset sorted from them (not recorded which). Recombination joined TRBV20-1 with TRBJ2-1, and TRBD2 matches 10 of the central bases. This sequence was found in an adult woman who had mild COVID-19 (a few samples of this study predate the infection). The sample titles of this study are shuffled in the database, so cell type and time point are left out; the donor was told from shared clones. The nucleotide sequence is TGCAGTGCCAAAAGCAGCGGGAGGGCTTCATACAATGAGCAGTTCTTC. This sequence encodes CSAKSSGRASYNEQFF.